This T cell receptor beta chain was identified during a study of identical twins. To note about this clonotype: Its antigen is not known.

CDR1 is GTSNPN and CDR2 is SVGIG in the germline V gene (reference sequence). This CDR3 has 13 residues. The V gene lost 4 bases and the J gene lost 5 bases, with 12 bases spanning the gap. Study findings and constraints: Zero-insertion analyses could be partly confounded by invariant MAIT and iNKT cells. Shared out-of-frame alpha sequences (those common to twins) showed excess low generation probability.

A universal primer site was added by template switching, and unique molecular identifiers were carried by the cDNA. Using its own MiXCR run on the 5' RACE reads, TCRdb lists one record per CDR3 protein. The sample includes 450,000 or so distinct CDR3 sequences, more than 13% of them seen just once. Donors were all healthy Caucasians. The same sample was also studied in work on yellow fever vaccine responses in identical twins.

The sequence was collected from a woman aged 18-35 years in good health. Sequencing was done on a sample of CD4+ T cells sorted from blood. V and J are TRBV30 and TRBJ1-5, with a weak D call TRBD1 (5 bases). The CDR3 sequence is CAWIVTGDQPQHF. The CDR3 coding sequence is TGTGCCTGGATAGTTACAGGAGATCAGCCCCAGCATTTT.